A single T cell receptor (beta chain) is shown here with its context. Antigen: not known. Collection yielded approximately 2.7 ml of blood per donor. The data stem from a study of monozygotic twins with inflammatory bowel disease. Study outcomes and limitations: Reduced clonotype sharing with other individuals was observed in IBD patients relative to healthy twins, especially with disease activity.

Molecular identifiers with 6-nucleotide sample barcodes were added during cDNA synthesis via template switching. Reprocessing the 5' RACE reads, TCRdb reports a single entry for every CDR3 protein and omits DNA. The sample has around 200,000 distinct CDR3 sequences. The clonotype was recovered from a human donor with ulcerative colitis or Crohn's disease, or a healthy co-twin of an affected twin (not recorded which). The sample comprised blood.

The CDR3 loop is CSAHRGRETQYF. J is TRBJ2-5 and V is TRBV20-1; there is no DNA to check the TCRdb D call of TRBD1. This CDR3 is 12 amino acids long. Germline values: CDR1 DFQATT, CDR2 SNEGSKA (reference sequence).